These 31 T cell receptor beta chains share one sample of origin, sequenced in a study of blood T cell repertoires in COVID-19. Sequenced by immunoSEQ multiplex PCR; TCRdb stores in-frame clones only, minus some. This sample has 150,000 to 200,000 clones, with roughly 80% found just once. Sequenced sample: peripheral blood. These receptors all stem from a woman aged 40 to 50 with COVID-19, enrolled during active disease.

The rearrangement uses TRBV15 and TRBJ2-7, with TRBD1 matching 8 bases. In germline, CDR1 is LNHNV, CDR2 YYDKDF (reference sequence). This CDR3 has 18 amino acids. J gave up 3 bases and V 0 bases, and 13 bases lay outside the gene matches. CDR3 sequence: CATSRDAGQGQELYEQYF. The CDR3, as DNA: TGTGCCACCAGCAGAGATGCCGGTCAGGGACAGGAGCTCTACGAGCAGTACTTC.

Here the CDR3 DNA reads TGTGCCAGCAGTCCCCGGGGGATGGGGAACACTGAAGCTTTCTTT. Protein product: CASSPRGMGNTEAFF. The chain joins TRBV6-6 to TRBJ1-1, with D tentatively TRBD1 (5 bases). This CDR3 spans 15 amino acids. Germline assignment: CDR1 MNHNY and CDR2 SVGAGI (reference sequence). Trimming pared 5 bases from V and 1 base from J, leaving 14 bases between.

The chain has TRBV5-4 and TRBJ2-2; 7 bases map to TRBD2. Germline CDR1 SGHNT, CDR2 YYREEE (reference sequence). The CDR3 length is 15 residues. The trim removed 3 bases at V and 7 bases at J, leaving 9 bases unmatched. The CDR3 nucleotides are TGTGCCAGCAGCTCGCGGACTAGTAATCACGGGGAGCTGTTTTTT. Protein product: CASSSRTSNHGELFF.

V usage is TRBV15 and J usage is TRBJ1-2; 7 bases are shared with TRBD1. Germline values: CDR1 LNHNV, CDR2 YYDKDF (reference sequence). J was trimmed by 2 bases and V by 0 bases; bases with no gene match: 6. The CDR3 has 16 amino acids. CDR3 loop: CATSRDRGTVNYGYTF. The CDR3 region has the DNA TGTGCCACCAGCAGAGATAGAGGGACAGTAAACTATGGCTACACCTTC.

The chain carries TRBV5-1 and TRBJ2-7; TRBD1 matches 12 bases. Trimming cost V 0 bases and J 7 bases; bases outside gene matches: 5. This CDR3 region has 15 residues. Germline V gene data show CDR1 as SGHRS and CDR2 as YFSETQ. CDR3 bases: TGCGCCAGCAGCTTGGCCGGGACAGGGGGCCGGGAGCAGTACTTC. The encoded protein is CASSLAGTGGREQYF.

The rearrangement uses TRBV4-1 and TRBJ2-7; D may be TRBD1 (6 bases). The CDR3 has 14 amino acids. Trimming cost V 4 bases and J 2 bases, with 12 bases left between them. Germline V gene sequence: CDR1 MGHRA, CDR2 YSYEKL. The CDR3 protein is CASSPAPGAYEQYV. CDR3 DNA: TGCGCCAGCAGCCCCGCCCCAGGGGCCTACGAGCAGTACGTC.

The chain couples TRBV15 to TRBJ2-7; tentatively, D is TRBD1 (6 bases). Germline V lookup: CDR1 LNHNV, CDR2 YYDKDF (reference sequence). This CDR3 has 14 residues. V lost 0 bases, J lost 3 bases, and 9 bases lay in between. The CDR3 coding sequence is TGTGCCACCAGCAGAGACAGGGGTAGCTACGAGCAGTACGTC. Translating it yields CATSRDRGSYEQYV.

V gene TRBV5-6 combines with J gene TRBJ2-2, with 7 bases lining up with TRBD2. V lost 0 bases, J lost 6 bases, and 2 bases stayed unmatched. Germline V gene lookup returns CDR1 SGHDT and CDR2 YYEEEE. This CDR3 region has 14 residues. This CDR3 is CASSLEAGAGELFF. As DNA, the CDR3 is TGTGCCAGCAGCTTGGAGGCGGGGGCCGGGGAGCTGTTTTTT.

This clone has just a few counts. The rearrangement uses TRBV7-3 and TRBJ1-1, with D possibly matching TRBD1 (5 bases). V lost 4 bases, J lost 4 bases, and 13 bases lay in between. CDR3 length equals 14 residues. The germline V gene has CDR1 SGHTA and CDR2 FQGTGA. The CDR3 DNA reads as TGTGCCAGCAGCTCCCAGGGTGGGGCCACTGAAGCTTTCTTT. It specifies CASSSQGGATEAFF.

In the case of this clone: This is likely a read error, given that the CDR3 carries no conserved phenylalanine or tryptophan at its end. It is unclear where the CDR3 begins or ends on the DNA, so no DNA is shown, and the CDR3 is as TCRdb lists it. The V gene is TRBV3-1 (or the pseudogene TRBV3-2), the J gene TRBJ1-4; the tabulated D call, TRBD1, remains unverified against the DNA. Germline V gives CDR1 LGHDT, CDR2 YNNKEL (reference sequence). A total of 11 residues make up the CDR3, ends included. This CDR3 is CASSQGGQVIV.

A single count supports this clone. The V and J genes are TRBV6-6 and TRBJ1-2, with TRBD1 as a possible D gene (6 bases). V lost 3 bases and J 2 bases, leaving 10 bases between the germline ends. The length of the CDR3 is 14 residues. Germline V lookup: CDR1 MNHNY, CDR2 SVGAGI (reference sequence). CDR3 DNA: TGTGCCAGCAGTTATAATACAGGGAACTATGGCTACACCTTC. Amino acid sequence: CASSYNTGNYGYTF.

The rearrangement joins TRBV28 to TRBJ2-7; 10 bases line up with TRBD2. The CDR3 contains 15 residues. The germline gives CDR1 MDHEN, CDR2 SYDVKM. The V segment lost 6 bases and the J segment 3 bases; nucleotides outside the gene matches: 8. CDR3 amino acids: CASSPWTSGSYEQYF. CDR3 coding DNA: TGTGCCAGCAGCCCCTGGACTAGCGGCAGCTACGAGCAGTACTTC.

The chain has TRBV9 and TRBJ2-2, with 12 bases lining up with TRBD2. CDR3 size: 17 residues. Germline CDR1 SGDLS, CDR2 YYNGEE. The V gene end was trimmed by 0 bases and the J gene end by 4 bases; junction bases not matched to a gene: 4. This CDR3 reads CASSVASGGATTGELFF. The CDR3 region has the DNA TGTGCCAGCAGCGTAGCTAGCGGGGGGGCCACCACCGGGGAGCTGTTTTTT.

The V and J genes are TRBV30 and TRBJ1-3; no clear D gene. V shed 2 bases and J shed 2 bases, with 7 bases lying between them. Germline V gene lookup returns CDR1 GTSNPN and CDR2 SVGIG (reference sequence). This CDR3 has 13 residues. The CDR3 loop reads CAWSLDTGNTIYF. As DNA, the CDR3 is TGTGCCTGGAGTCTCGACACTGGAAACACCATATATTTT.

The rearrangement joins TRBV20-1 to TRBJ1-2, with 8 bases fitting TRBD1. V lost 3 bases, J lost 8 bases, and 14 bases stayed unmatched. The CDR3 covers 15 residues. Germline V gives CDR1 DFQATT, CDR2 SNEGSKA (reference sequence). CDR3 in amino acids: CSASDPGTGSWGYTF. In nucleotides, the CDR3 is TGCAGTGCTAGTGACCCCGGGACAGGTTCTTGGGGCTACACCTTC.

This clone was counted between two and nine times. The CDR3 DNA is TGTGCCAGCAGTTTATCAGGGGAAAGGAGGACTGAAGCTTTCTTT. This translates into CASSLSGERRTEAFF. The chain couples TRBV28 to TRBJ1-1; weak D call: TRBD1 (6 bases). CDR3 length: 15 residues. V gave up 1 base and J gave up 5 bases, with 14 bases separating them. The germline gives CDR1 MDHEN, CDR2 SYDVKM.

The rearrangement joins TRBV29-1 to TRBJ2-5; TRBD1 agrees at 7 bases. Losses at the gene ends were 7 bases for V and 3 bases for J; bases not matched to a gene: 2. This CDR3 is built from 11 residues. CDR1 is SQVTM and CDR2 is ANQGSEA in the germline V gene. The chain's CDR3 is CSGGTEETQYF. CDR3 bases: TGCAGCGGTGGGACAGAAGAGACCCAGTACTTC.

This sequence joins TRBV2 and TRBJ2-4; 10 positions match TRBD1. With V trimmed by 5 bases and J by 0 bases, 7 bases remained unmatched. CDR3 length: 17 residues. The germline CDR1 and CDR2 sequences are SNHLY and FYNNEI. The CDR3 is CASSPSGTGVAKNIQYF. The CDR3 nucleotides read TGTGCCAGCAGTCCGAGTGGGACAGGGGTAGCCAAAAACATTCAGTACTTC.

This clone was seen only a few times. V gene TRBV19 combines with J gene TRBJ1-5; possibly TRBD1 for D (6 bases). CDR3 length: 11 residues. Germline V CDR1 and CDR2: LNHDA, SQIVND (reference sequence). Between the trimmed V and J ends, which lost 9 bases and 5 bases, there was a span of 8 bases. CDR3 loop: CASGQYQPQHF. DNA for the CDR3: TGTGCCAGCGGACAGTATCAGCCCCAGCATTTT.

The chain combines TRBV19 with TRBJ2-1; D remains unclear. The CDR3 is 15 residues long. Germline values: CDR1 LNHDA, CDR2 SQIVND (reference sequence). V was clipped by 3 bases and J by 5 bases, with 14 bases between them. The DNA of the CDR3 is TGTGCCAGTAGTATTGGTTGGTCCAGAAACAATGAGCAGTTCTTC. Translating gives CASSIGWSRNNEQFF.

This clone occurred once. J is TRBJ2-3 and V is TRBV30; the D is unclear. CDR1 is GTSNPN, CDR2 SVGIG, per germline (reference sequence). CDR3 length: 15 amino acids. The V gene lost 0 bases and the J gene lost 5 bases, with 15 bases spanning the gap. The CDR3 DNA follows: TGTGCCTGGAGTGTAGTGGGCCGCAGTAAAGATACGCAGTATTTT. The encoded protein is CAWSVVGRSKDTQYF.

The rearrangement uses TRBV2 and TRBJ2-5; TRBD1 matches 7 bases. Germline values: CDR1 SNHLY, CDR2 FYNNEI. V was pared by 8 bases and J by 2 bases, with 8 bases of the junction left unmatched. The CDR3 is 14 amino acids. The CDR3: CASAQGGPQETQYF. DNA for the CDR3: TGTGCCAGCGCCCAAGGGGGCCCTCAAGAGACCCAGTACTTC.

CDR3 nucleotides: TGTGCCACCAGCAGGGCCGGGGTGAACACTGAAGCTTTCTTT. As protein: CATSRAGVNTEAFF. The rearrangement uses TRBV15 and TRBJ1-1; no definite D call. CDR3 size: 14 residues. Germline values: CDR1 LNHNV, CDR2 YYDKDF (reference sequence). Trimming pared 3 bases from V and 0 bases from J, leaving 8 bases between.

V and J are TRBV3-1 (or the pseudogene TRBV3-2) and TRBJ2-7; the D gene is possibly TRBD2 (5 bases). This CDR3 contains 14 residues. V shed 1 base and J shed 5 bases, with 12 bases lying between them. Germline V gene sequence: CDR1 LGHDT, CDR2 YNNKEL (reference sequence). The CDR3 is CASSQVTGRNEQYF. The CDR3 DNA is TGTGCCAGCAGCCAAGTTACGGGAAGGAACGAGCAGTACTTC.

The V call is TRBV6-5, the J call TRBJ2-1, with D perhaps matching TRBD2 (7 bases). The CDR3 length is 14 residues. V lost 0 bases and J lost 10, with 13 bases in between. The germline gives CDR1 MNHEY, CDR2 SVGAGI. CDR3 loop: CASSYSWGRGEQFF. In DNA form, the CDR3 reads TGTGCCAGCAGTTACTCGTGGGGGAGGGGGGAGCAGTTCTTC.

In DNA form, the CDR3 reads TGCGCCAGCAGCCAAGAAGGGACAGGGAACGAAAAACTGTTTTTT. Its protein is CASSQEGTGNEKLFF. The chain is built from TRBV4-1 and TRBJ1-4, with 9 bases lining up with TRBD1. Trimming at V came to 0 bases and at J to 8 bases, leaving 4 bases not matched to a gene. The CDR3 consists of 15 residues. Germline CDR1 is MGHRA and CDR2 is YSYEKL.

The chain employs TRBV7-3 and TRBJ2-2, with D possibly matching TRBD2 (5 bases). The germline CDR1 and CDR2 sequences are SGHTA and FQGTGA. The CDR3 is made up of 16 amino acids. Trimming took off 1 base at V and 0 bases at J, with 9 bases between the two ends. The CDR3 DNA is TGTGCCAGCAGCTTAATCCCCGGGACGAACACCGGGGAGCTGTTTTTT. This sequence encodes CASSLIPGTNTGELFF.

The chain employs TRBV6-1 and TRBJ1-2, with unresolved D. Germline V CDR1 and CDR2: MNHNS, SASEGT. V lost 3 bases and J lost 2, with 19 bases in between. This CDR3 region has 17 residues. CDR3 in DNA: TGTGCCAGCAGTGAGGTCATGCGTCGGGGTGCCAACTATGGCTACACCTTC. As protein: CASSEVMRRGANYGYTF.

The V gene is TRBV5-6, the J gene TRBJ1-4; TRBD1 might be the D (5 bases). This CDR3 comprises 16 residues. Trimming removed 1 base at V and 3 bases at J, with 13 bases between. Germline lookup yields CDR1 SGHDT and CDR2 YYEEEE. The CDR3 reads CASSLQGRWANEKLFF. In DNA, the CDR3 is TGTGCCAGCAGCTTGCAGGGAAGGTGGGCTAATGAAAAACTGTTTTTT.

This rearrangement joins TRBV11-3 to TRBJ2-1; tentatively, D is TRBD2 (5 bases). This CDR3 region has 12 residues. V was pared by 5 bases and J by 7 bases, with 9 bases between. From germline, CDR1 is SGHNT and CDR2 YENEEA. CDR3 loop: CASSLWRNEQFF. CDR3 nucleotides: TGTGCCAGCAGCCTCTGGAGGAATGAGCAGTTCTTC.

The chain carries TRBV30 and TRBJ1-5, with D possibly matching TRBD1 (6 bases). The CDR3 has 14 amino acids. Trimming took off 0 bases at V and 2 bases at J, with 8 bases between the two ends. Germline V gene lookup returns CDR1 GTSNPN and CDR2 SVGIG (reference sequence). CDR3 bases: TGTGCCTGGAGTGTTCCAGGGGGCAATCAGCCCCAGCATTTT. Translating gives CAWSVPGGNQPQHF.